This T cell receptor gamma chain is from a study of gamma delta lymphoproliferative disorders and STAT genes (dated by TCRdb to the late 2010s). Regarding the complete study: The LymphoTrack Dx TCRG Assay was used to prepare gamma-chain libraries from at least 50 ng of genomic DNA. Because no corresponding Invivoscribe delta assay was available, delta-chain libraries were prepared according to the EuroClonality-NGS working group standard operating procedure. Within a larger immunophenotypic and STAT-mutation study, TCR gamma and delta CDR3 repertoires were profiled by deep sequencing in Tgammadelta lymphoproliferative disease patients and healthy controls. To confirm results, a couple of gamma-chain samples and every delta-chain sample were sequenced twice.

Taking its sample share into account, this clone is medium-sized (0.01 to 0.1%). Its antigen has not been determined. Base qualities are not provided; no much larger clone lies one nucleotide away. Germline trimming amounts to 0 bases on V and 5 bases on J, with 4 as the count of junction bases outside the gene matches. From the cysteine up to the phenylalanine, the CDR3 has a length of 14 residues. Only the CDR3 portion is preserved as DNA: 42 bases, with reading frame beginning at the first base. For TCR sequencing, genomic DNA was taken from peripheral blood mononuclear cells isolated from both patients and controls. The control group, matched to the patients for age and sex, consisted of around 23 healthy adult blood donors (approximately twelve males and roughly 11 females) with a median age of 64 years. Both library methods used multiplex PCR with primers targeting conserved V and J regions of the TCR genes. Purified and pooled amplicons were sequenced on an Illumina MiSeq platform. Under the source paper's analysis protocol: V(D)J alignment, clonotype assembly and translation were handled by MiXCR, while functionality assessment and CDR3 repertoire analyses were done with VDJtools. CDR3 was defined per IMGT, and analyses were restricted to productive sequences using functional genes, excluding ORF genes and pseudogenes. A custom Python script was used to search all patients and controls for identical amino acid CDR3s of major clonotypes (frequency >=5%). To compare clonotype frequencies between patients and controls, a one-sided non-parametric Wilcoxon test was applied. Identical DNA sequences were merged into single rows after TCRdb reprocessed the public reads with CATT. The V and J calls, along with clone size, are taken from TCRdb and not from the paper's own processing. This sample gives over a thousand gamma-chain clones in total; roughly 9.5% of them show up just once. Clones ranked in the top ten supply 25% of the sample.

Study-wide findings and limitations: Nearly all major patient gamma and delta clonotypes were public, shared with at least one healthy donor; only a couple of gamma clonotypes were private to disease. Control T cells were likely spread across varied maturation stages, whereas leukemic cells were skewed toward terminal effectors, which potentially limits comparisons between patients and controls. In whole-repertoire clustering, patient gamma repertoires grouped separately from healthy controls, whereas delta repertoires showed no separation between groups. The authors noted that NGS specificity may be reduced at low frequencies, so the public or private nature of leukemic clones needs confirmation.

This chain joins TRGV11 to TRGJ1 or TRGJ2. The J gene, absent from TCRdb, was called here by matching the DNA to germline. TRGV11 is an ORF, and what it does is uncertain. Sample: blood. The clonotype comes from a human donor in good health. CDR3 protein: CACWIRHRNYKKLF. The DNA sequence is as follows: TGTGCCTGCTGGATTAGGCACAGAAATTATAAGAAACTCTTT.